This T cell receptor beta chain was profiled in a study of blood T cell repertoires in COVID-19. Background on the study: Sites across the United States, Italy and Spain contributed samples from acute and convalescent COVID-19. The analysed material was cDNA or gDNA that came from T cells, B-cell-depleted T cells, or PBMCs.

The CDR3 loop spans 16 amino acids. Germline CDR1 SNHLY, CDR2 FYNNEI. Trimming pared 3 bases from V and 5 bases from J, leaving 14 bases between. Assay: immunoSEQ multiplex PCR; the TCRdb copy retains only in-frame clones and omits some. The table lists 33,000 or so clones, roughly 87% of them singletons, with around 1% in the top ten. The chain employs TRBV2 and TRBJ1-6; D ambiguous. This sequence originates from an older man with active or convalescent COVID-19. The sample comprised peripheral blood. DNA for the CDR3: TGTGCCAGCAGTGATTGGGGTACCGGGAATAATTCACCCCTCCACTTT. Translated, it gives CASSDWGTGNNSPLHF.